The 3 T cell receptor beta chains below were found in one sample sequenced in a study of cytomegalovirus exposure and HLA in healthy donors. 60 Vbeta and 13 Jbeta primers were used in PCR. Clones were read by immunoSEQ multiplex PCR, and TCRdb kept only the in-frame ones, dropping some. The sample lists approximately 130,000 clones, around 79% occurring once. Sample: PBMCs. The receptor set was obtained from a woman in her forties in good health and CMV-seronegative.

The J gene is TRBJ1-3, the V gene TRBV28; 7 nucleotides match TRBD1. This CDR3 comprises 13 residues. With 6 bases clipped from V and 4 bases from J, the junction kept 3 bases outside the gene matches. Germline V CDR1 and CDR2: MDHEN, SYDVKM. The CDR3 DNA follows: TGTGCCAGCAGGACAGGGACCGGAAACACCATATATTTT. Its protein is CASRTGTGNTIYF.

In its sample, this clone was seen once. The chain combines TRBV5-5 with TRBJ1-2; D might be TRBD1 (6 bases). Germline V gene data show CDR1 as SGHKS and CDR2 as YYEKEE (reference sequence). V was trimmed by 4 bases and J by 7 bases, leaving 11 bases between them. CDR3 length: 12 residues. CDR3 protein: CASSLQGSGYTF. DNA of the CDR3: TGTGCCAGCAGCCTACAGGGAAGTGGCTACACCTTC.

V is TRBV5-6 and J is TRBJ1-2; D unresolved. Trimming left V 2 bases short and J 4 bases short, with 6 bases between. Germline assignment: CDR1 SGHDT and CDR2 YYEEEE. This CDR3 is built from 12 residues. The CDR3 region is CASSLRSYGYTF. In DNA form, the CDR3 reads TGTGCCAGCAGCTTACGGTCCTATGGCTACACCTTC.